The next 21 T cell receptor beta chains were all read from a single sample in a study of T cell clonality in common variable immunodeficiency. TCRdb's table, derived via immunoSEQ multiplex PCR, lists solely in-frame clones and lacks some. This sample comprises over 35,000 clones, none seen once only. The sample consisted of peripheral blood mononuclear cells. The source is a person between 18 and 70 years old in good health.

Ten or more counts support this clone. With the read ending 3 residues before the CDR3 end, the germline J gene is used to fill in that end. The chain couples TRBV2 to TRBJ1-2; D unresolved. The CDR3 consists of 17 residues. V lost 2 bases to trimming and J lost 2 bases, with 18 bases between them. Germline loops: CDR1 SNHLY, CDR2 FYNNEI. The CDR3 is CASSEIDTRWLNYGYTF. The CDR3 bases that were read are TGTGCCAGCAGTGAAATCGACACCCGGTGGCTCAACTATGGC.

This clone has a count of ten or more. The read stops 3 residues short of the end of the CDR3; the missing end is completed from the germline J gene. The chain combines TRBV7-9 with TRBJ2-5; 9 nucleotides agree with TRBD1. Trimming cost V 1 base and J 5 bases; bases outside gene matches: 5. Germline CDR1 is SEHNR and CDR2 is FQNEAQ (reference sequence). The CDR3 is 15 amino acids. CDR3 bases read: TGTGCCAGCAGCTTAGGGACAGGGGTTTATGAGACC. This translates into CASSLGTGVYET. The entire CDR3 reads CASSLGTGVYETQYF.

This clone has only a few counts. The sequenced fragment ends 3 residues before the CDR3 boundary, so the rest is inferred from the germline J gene. The chain is built from TRBV19 and TRBJ2-4; 7 positions match TRBD1. This CDR3 has 13 amino acids. Germline assignment: CDR1 LNHDA and CDR2 SQIVND (reference sequence). CDR3 bases read: TGTGCCAGTAAAAGACAGGGCGACTATGGT. This sequence encodes CASKRQGDYG. The CDR3 in full is CASKRQGDYGQYF.

The sample holds a few counts of this clone. The missing CDR3 end, 3 residues past where the read stops, is filled in from the germline J gene. The chain uses TRBV11-1 and TRBJ2-1; 11 positions agree with TRBD2. With 5 bases clipped from V and 7 bases from J, the junction kept 4 bases outside the gene matches. Germline values: CDR1 SGHAT, CDR2 FQDESV (reference sequence). There are 14 residues in the CDR3. The CDR3 sequence: CASSLRLAGNEQFF. The sequenced CDR3 bases are TGTGCCAGCAGCCTCCGACTAGCGGGGAATGAG.

This clone has ten or more counts. The sequenced fragment ends 3 residues before the CDR3 boundary, so the rest is inferred from the germline J gene. The chain has TRBV4-1 and TRBJ2-2; a possible D gene is TRBD1 (6 bases). The CDR3 runs to 18 residues. V lost 0 bases, J lost 1 base, and 15 bases lay in between. Germline CDR1 and CDR2: MGHRA and YSYEKL. The CDR3 is CASSQEQVSQGNTGELFF. The DNA read from the CDR3 is TGCGCCAGCAGCCAAGAACAGGTTTCACAGGGGAACACCGGGGAG.

In this sample, this clone turned up many times. With the read ending 3 residues before the CDR3 end, the germline J gene is used to fill in that end. The chain is built from TRBV19 and TRBJ2-5; D gene uncertain. V lost 3 bases and J 5 bases, leaving 13 bases between the germline ends. The CDR3 totals 14 residues. CDR1 LNHDA and CDR2 SQIVND come from the germline V gene (reference sequence). CDR3 bases read: TGTGCCAGTAGTATGTCATCTATCCCGGAGACC. As protein: CASSMSSIPET. In full, the CDR3 is CASSMSSIPETQYF.

This clone was recorded a few times. The read gets to within 3 residues of the CDR3 end, and the germline J gene fills in the rest. In the same sample, other DNA sequences code for this CDR3. The chain combines TRBV19 with TRBJ2-1; D is perhaps TRBD2 (6 bases). CDR3 length: 15 residues. Germline assignment: CDR1 LNHDA and CDR2 SQIVND (reference sequence). V was trimmed by 3 bases and J by 9 bases, leaving 18 bases between them. The sequenced CDR3 bases are TGTGCCAGTAGTATCGAGGGCGGACGGAGGGGTGAG. Translation gives CASSIEGGRRGE. The complete CDR3 sequence is CASSIEGGRRGEQFF. Full variable domain (missing parts from reference TRBV19 and TRBJ2-1): DGGITQSPKYLFRKEGQNVTLSCEQNLNHDAMYWYRQDPGQGLRLIYYSQIVNDFQKGDIAEGYSVSREKKESFPLTVTSAQKNPTAFYLCASSIEGGRRGEQFFGPGTRLTVL.

In its sample, this clone was seen many times. The CDR3 end lies 3 residues beyond the end of the read and is filled in from the germline J gene. The rearrangement joins TRBV5-5 to TRBJ2-6; the D is unclear. Between the trimmed V and J ends, which lost 2 bases and 2 bases, there was a span of 5 bases. The CDR3 contains 14 residues. Germline CDR1 and CDR2: SGHKS and YYEKEE (reference sequence). The part of the CDR3 DNA that was read is TGTGCCAGCAGCTTCAGGCCTGGGGCCAACGTC. Protein product: CASSFRPGANV. The whole CDR3 protein is CASSFRPGANVLTF.

This clone has at least ten counts. Sequencing ends 3 residues short of the CDR3 end; the germline J gene provides the rest. The rearrangement links TRBV28 to TRBJ2-2; no firm D call. Germline V CDR1 and CDR2: MDHEN, SYDVKM. Between the trimmed V and J ends, which lost 3 bases and 7 bases, there was a span of 12 bases. The CDR3 contains 14 residues. CDR3 region: CASSFPLRIGELFF. CDR3 bases read: TGTGCCAGCAGTTTCCCCCTCAGGATCGGGGAG.

The sample holds many counts of this clone. The DNA ends 3 residues before the CDR3 does, and the rest of the CDR3 is filled in from the germline J gene. The chain is built from TRBV19 and TRBJ2-1; D gene uncertain. The CDR3 extends over 16 amino acids. Trimming left V 1 base short and J 6 bases short, with 16 bases between. Germline values: CDR1 LNHDA, CDR2 SQIVND (reference sequence). CDR3 residues: CASSIVFGRVVNEQFF. The sequenced part of the CDR3 DNA is TGTGCCAGTAGTATAGTTTTCGGCCGGGTTGTCAATGAG.

This clone was found many times. The sequence runs out 3 residues before the end of the CDR3; the remainder is reconstructed from the germline J gene. The rearrangement links TRBV18 to TRBJ1-6; D call uncertain. This CDR3 has 17 amino acids. The germline gives CDR1 KGHSH, CDR2 LQKENI. V was shortened by 4 bases and J by 5 bases, with 18 bases between the two germline ends. The CDR3 bases that were read are TGTGCCAGCTCACTTGGCACCCGGGTTAGTGATAATTCACCC. It translates to CASSLGTRVSDNSP. In full, the CDR3 reads CASSLGTRVSDNSPLHF.

In its sample, this clone was seen many times. The read ends 3 residues shy of where the CDR3 ends; the end is completed using the germline J gene. The rearrangement links TRBV4-1 to TRBJ1-4; 11 bases are a match to TRBD1. The CDR3 runs to 15 residues. The germline gives CDR1 MGHRA, CDR2 YSYEKL. After removal of 1 base from V and 7 bases from J, the junction contained 2 bases not matched to a gene. CDR3 bases read: TGCGCCAGCAGCCAAGCCGGGACAGGGGGTGAAAAA. Protein: CASSQAGTGGEK. The CDR3 in full is CASSQAGTGGEKLFF.

This clone was seen at least ten times. The CDR3 end falls 3 residues outside the read, so it is completed with the germline J gene. The genes are TRBV7-2 and TRBJ1-2; a weak D match, TRBD1 (6 bases). Trimming took off 5 bases at V and 6 bases at J, with 19 bases between the two ends. Germline V lookup: CDR1 SGHTA, CDR2 FQGNSA. The CDR3 consists of 15 residues. The sequenced CDR3 bases are TGTGCCAGCAGCACTCATCCGGGACAACGAAATGGC. Translating it yields CASSTHPGQRNG. The CDR3 in full is CASSTHPGQRNGYTF.

This clone was picked up many times. The read ends 3 residues early relative to the CDR3; the germline J gene fills the gap. This rearrangement joins TRBV5-5 to TRBJ1-6, with a tentative D call TRBD1 (5 bases). V was pared by 3 bases and J by 10 bases, with 11 bases between. The V gene's germline CDR1 is SGHKS and CDR2 YYEKEE (reference sequence). The CDR3 contains 13 residues. CDR3 loop: CASSSGVGSPLHF. The DNA read from the CDR3 is TGTGCCAGCAGCTCGGGGGTGGGGTCACCC.

This clone appeared many times. The observed sequence ends 3 residues before the CDR3 terminus, with the missing tail filled in from the germline J gene. V and J are TRBV24-1 and TRBJ2-3; D remains ambiguous. V was clipped by 0 bases and J by 2 bases, with 8 bases between them. There are 15 residues in the CDR3. Germline values: CDR1 KGHDR, CDR2 SFDVKD. The CDR3 loop reads CATSDLESDTDTQYF. Incomplete CDR3 DNA: TGTGCCACCAGTGATTTGGAGAGCGACACAGATACG.

This clone was counted many times. Read coverage stops 3 residues before the CDR3 terminus; the germline J gene supplies the remainder. The V and J genes are TRBV20-1 and TRBJ2-7; D is uncertain. V lost 2 bases and J 0 bases, leaving 8 bases between the germline ends. Looked up from germline, CDR1 is DFQATT and CDR2 is SNEGSKA (reference sequence). The CDR3 runs 13 residues. CDR3 DNA (partial): TGCAGTGCTAGACGTCAGGCCTCCTACGAG. Translation gives CSARRQASYE. The full CDR3 is CSARRQASYEQYF.

Ten or more counts support this clone. The CDR3 end lies 3 residues beyond the end of the read and is filled in from the germline J gene. The V call is TRBV20-1, the J call TRBJ1-2, with D perhaps matching TRBD1 (6 bases). This CDR3 has 13 residues. Per the germline V gene, CDR1 is DFQATT and CDR2 is SNEGSKA (reference sequence). The V end was cut by 2 bases, the J end by 4 bases, with 11 bases between. CDR3 sequence: CSARPGGGYGYTF. The CDR3 DNA, read in part, is TGCAGTGCTAGACCCGGAGGGGGCTATGGC.

This clone was counted many times. The CDR3 is cut off 3 residues early in the read; its end comes from the germline J gene. V and J are TRBV27 and TRBJ2-1; maybe TRBD2 (5 bases). Per the germline V gene, CDR1 is MNHEY and CDR2 is SMNVEV (reference sequence). The germline V and J ends were trimmed by 3 bases and 4 bases, with 7 bases remaining between them. This CDR3 contains 13 residues. The CDR3 loop is CASSFEGYNEQFF. The part of the CDR3 DNA that was read is TGTGCCAGCAGTTTCGAGGGTTACAATGAG.

The sample holds many counts of this clone. The read comes to an end 3 residues before the CDR3 does, leaving the germline J gene to fill in the end. The chain is built from TRBV4-2 and TRBJ2-3; 9 bases align to TRBD2. This CDR3 has 17 amino acids. Trimming took 4 bases from V and 0 from J; bases not matched to a gene: 8. Germline assignment: CDR1 LGHNA and CDR2 YNFKEQ. The CDR3 bases that were read are TGTGCCAGCAGCCCCCCGACCGGGACTAGCAGCACAGATACG. Its translation: CASSPPTGTSSTDT. The entire CDR3 reads CASSPPTGTSSTDTQYF.

In this sample, this clone turned up many times. CDR3 sequence: CASSLGGPGEKLFF. CDR3 DNA (partial): TGTGCCAGCAGCCTAGGGGGGCCGGGTGAAAAA. The rearrangement joins TRBV11-2 to TRBJ1-4; a possible D gene is TRBD1 (6 bases). The CDR3 end lies 3 residues beyond the end of the read and is filled in from the germline J gene. This CDR3 has 14 amino acids. The germline gives CDR1 SGHAT, CDR2 FQNNGV. Between the trimmed V and J ends, which lost 5 bases and 7 bases, there was a span of 14 bases.

This clone was observed at least ten times. The CDR3 end falls 3 residues outside the read, so it is completed with the germline J gene. This chain links TRBV6-1 with TRBJ1-6; 7 bases align to TRBD1. J was trimmed by 7 bases and V by 4 bases; bases with no gene match: 4. CDR1 is MNHNS, CDR2 SASEGT, per germline. The length of the CDR3 is 14 residues. The part of the CDR3 DNA that was read is TGTGCCAGCAGTGTCAACAGGGGAAATTCACCC. It specifies CASSVNRGNSP. The complete CDR3 reads CASSVNRGNSPLHF.